This TCR beta chain appears in the sequencing data of a study of blood T cells in healthy people across ages. Overall study findings and caveats: Researchers deemed the diversity estimates from one million T cells underestimates. TCR beta diversity, measured per million T cells, fell in a roughly linear way with age.

The use of a sample-barcoded 5' primer and a J-beta primer mix characterized a second PCR of roughly 7 to 12 cycles. Each cDNA molecule, via a template-switch adaptor with 12 random nucleotides, was tagged. MiXCR, applied by TCRdb to the 5' RACE reads, yields one record per CDR3 protein. The sample has more than 1.4 million distinct CDR3 sequences; around 42% are singletons. Germline CDR1 and CDR2: DFQATT and SNEGSKA (reference sequence). The CDR3 is 16 residues long. V lost 1 base and J 3 bases, leaving 17 bases between the germline ends. On this clonotype: Its specificity is not known.

The sequenced material came from blood. The chain has TRBV20-1 and TRBJ2-3; D is undetermined. The TCR comes from a young woman in good health. DNA for the CDR3: TGCAGTGCTAGAGTAGAGCCGGTGATTTATACAGATACGCAGTATTTT. This gives the protein CSARVEPVIYTDTQYF.